Presented here are 23 T cell receptor beta chains from one specimen sequenced in a study of blood T cell repertoires in COVID-19. The data were produced by immunoSEQ multiplex PCR, yet TCRdb's version contains in-frame clones alone and is incomplete. Of approximately 40,000 clones detected, about 86% appear once; the ten largest clones hold approximately 20%. Sequenced input: peripheral blood. The receptors come from a man between 50 and 59 years old in a cohort sampled during active COVID-19.

This clone was observed a single time. The chain couples TRBV5-6 to TRBJ2-5; TRBD2 matches 10 bases. The CDR3 sequence is 15 residues long. The trim removed 2 bases at V and 1 base at J, leaving 2 bases unmatched. Germline V gives CDR1 SGHDT, CDR2 YYEEEE. The CDR3 DNA sequence: TGTGCCAGCAGCTTAGAGCGGGGGGGCCAAGAGACCCAGTACTTC. Protein: CASSLERGGQETQYF.

This chain uses TRBV3-1 (or the pseudogene TRBV3-2) with TRBJ1-1; tentative D call: TRBD1 (5 bases). The CDR3 has 14 amino acids. V was trimmed by 4 bases and J by 1 base, leaving 10 bases between them. Per the germline V gene, CDR1 is LGHDT and CDR2 is YNNKEL (reference sequence). The CDR3 DNA is TGTGCCAGCAGCCGCCTCCAGGGGAACACTGAAGCTTTCTTT. Protein sequence: CASSRLQGNTEAFF.

This clone was seen once. J is TRBJ1-1 and V is TRBV11-3; 7 bases align to TRBD1. After removal of 5 bases from V and 1 base from J, the junction contained 7 bases not matched to a gene. Germline V CDR1 and CDR2: SGHNT, YENEEA. The CDR3 is made up of 15 amino acids. CDR3 sequence: CASSPSGQRNTEAFF. The CDR3 DNA reads TGTGCCAGCAGCCCTTCGGGACAGCGGAACACTGAAGCTTTCTTT.

The rearrangement links TRBV6-4 to TRBJ1-5; 8 positions match TRBD1. CDR1 and CDR2 (germline): MRHNA, SNTAGT. The CDR3 runs to 16 residues. After removal of 2 bases from V and 2 bases from J, the junction contained 5 bases not matched to a gene. CDR3 DNA: TGTGCCAGCAGTGACACCGAGACAGGGGGCAATCAGCCCCAGCATTTT. It yields the protein CASSDTETGGNQPQHF.

This chain links TRBV5-1 with TRBJ2-3; D remains unclear. Trimming took off 0 bases at V and 1 base at J, with 12 bases between the two ends. The CDR3 is made up of 16 amino acids. The V gene's germline CDR1 is SGHRS and CDR2 YFSETQ. CDR3 region: CASSLEGRPGTDTQYF. The CDR3 bases are TGCGCCAGCAGCTTGGAAGGCAGGCCGGGCACAGATACGCAGTATTTT.

The chain joins TRBV6-5 to TRBJ1-2; D is unclear. This CDR3 has 14 amino acids. Trimming shortened V by 5 bases and J by 5 bases, and 15 bases separated the two germline ends. Germline CDR1 MNHEY, CDR2 SVGAGI. The CDR3 DNA reads as TGTGCCAGCAGTATGGGAGTGCCTCAGTATGGCTACACCTTC. Its protein product is CASSMGVPQYGYTF.

The chain carries TRBV6-5 and TRBJ2-6; a weak D match, TRBD2 (6 bases). Between the trimmed V and J ends, which lost 8 bases and 1 base, there was a span of 12 bases. In germline, CDR1 is MNHEY, CDR2 SVGAGI. The CDR3 has 15 amino acids. CDR3 loop: CASGGRRSGANVLTF. The CDR3 region has the DNA TGTGCCAGCGGAGGGAGGAGGTCTGGGGCCAACGTCCTGACTTTC.

This clone was seen once. The chain employs TRBV19 and TRBJ2-5; 8 bases align to TRBD1. Per germline, CDR1 LNHDA and CDR2 SQIVND (reference sequence). The CDR3 runs to 15 residues. Trimming cost V 6 bases and J 4 bases; bases outside gene matches: 10. This CDR3 reads CASRNTRGRGETQYF. DNA for the CDR3: TGTGCCAGTAGGAACACCAGGGGGCGCGGAGAGACCCAGTACTTC.

This chain uses TRBV9 with TRBJ2-1; D possibly corresponds to TRBD2 (5 bases). V was cut by 4 bases and J by 7 bases, with 18 bases left in between. The CDR3 sequence is 15 residues long. From germline, CDR1 is SGDLS and CDR2 YYNGEE. The CDR3 is CASSPPWRVGNEQFF. In nucleotides, the CDR3 is TGTGCCAGCAGCCCCCCCTGGCGGGTGGGGAATGAGCAGTTCTTC. The whole variable domain, remainder taken from reference TRBV9 and TRBJ2-1, is DSGVTQTPKHLITATGQRVTLRCSPRSGDLSVYWYQQSLDQGLQFLIQYYNGEERAKGNILERFSAQQFPDLHSELNLSSLELGDSALYFCASSPPWRVGNEQFFGPGTRLTVL.

This sequence joins TRBV7-8 and TRBJ2-7, with a possible D match to TRBD1 (6 bases). With 5 bases removed from V and 6 bases from J, the gap between germline ends came to 17 bases. The CDR3 is made up of 14 amino acids. CDR1 and CDR2 (germline): SGHVS, FQNEAQ. DNA for the CDR3: TGTGCCAGCAGCACCAGGACAGAGAAACGCGAGCAGTACTTC. It translates to CASSTRTEKREQYF. The variable domain in full, completed from reference TRBV7-8 and TRBJ2-7, reads GAGVSQSPRYKVAKRGQDVALRCDPISGHVSLFWYQQALGQGPEFLTYFQNEAQLDKSGLPSDRFFAERPEGSVSTLKIQRTQQEDSAVYLCASSTRTEKREQYFGPGTRLTVT.

The rearrangement joins TRBV14 to TRBJ1-3; maybe TRBD1 (5 bases). The germline gives CDR1 SGHDN, CDR2 FVKESK. The CDR3 covers 14 residues. The V end lost 5 bases, the J end lost 4 bases, and 12 bases lay between the germline ends. The CDR3 loop reads CASSSTHRGNTIYF. The CDR3 DNA follows: TGTGCCAGCAGCTCGACGCACAGGGGAAACACCATATATTTT.

The V call is TRBV9, the J call TRBJ2-1, with D tentatively TRBD1 (6 bases). The V and J ends lost 3 bases and 11 bases respectively, with 9 bases between them. The CDR3 consists of 11 residues. The germline V gene encodes CDR1 SGDLS and CDR2 YYNGEE. The CDR3 coding sequence is TGTGCCAGCAGCGCCCGGGACAAGCAGTTCTTC. Translating gives CASSARDKQFF. Together with reference TRBV9 and TRBJ2-1, the CDR3 gives the full variable domain: DSGVTQTPKHLITATGQRVTLRCSPRSGDLSVYWYQQSLDQGLQFLIQYYNGEERAKGNILERFSAQQFPDLHSELNLSSLELGDSALYFCASSARDKQFFGPGTRLTVL.

The chain combines TRBV10-3 with TRBJ2-7; D possibly corresponds to TRBD1 (6 bases). The V end was cut by 10 bases, the J end by 0 bases, with 22 bases between. The CDR3 extends over 16 amino acids. Germline V gene sequence: CDR1 ENHRY, CDR2 SYGVKD. The CDR3 loop is CATTNQQGESSYEQYV. Written as DNA, the CDR3 is TGTGCCACCACAAACCAACAGGGCGAGAGCTCCTACGAGCAGTACGTC.

Note on this clone: A read error may produce the germline difference seen at one junction end. The chain couples TRBV7-7 to TRBJ2-7; D may be TRBD1 (5 bases). The CDR3 has 13 amino acids. Germline loops: CDR1 SSHAT, CDR2 FNYEAQ (reference sequence). The CDR3: CASSLGREYEQYF. The CDR3 DNA sequence: TGTGCTAGCAGCTTGGGCAGGGAATACGAGCAGTACTTC.

V is TRBV11-2 and J is TRBJ2-1; D is unclear. Deletions cut 6 bases from V and 9 bases from J, with 15 bases between. The CDR3 totals 13 residues. Germline CDR1 SGHAT, CDR2 FQNNGV. The CDR3 is CASRALVRSEQFF. In nucleotides, the CDR3 is TGTGCCAGCAGGGCGTTAGTAAGGAGTGAGCAGTTCTTC.

This clone has a single count. The gene calls are TRBV5-1 and TRBJ2-2; D unresolved. The germline V gene has CDR1 SGHRS and CDR2 YFSETQ. Deletions cut 5 bases from V and 6 bases from J, with 8 bases between. This CDR3 contains 12 residues. The CDR3 here is CASSLEAGELFF. As DNA, the CDR3 is TGCGCCAGCAGTTTAGAAGCCGGGGAGCTGTTTTTT.

This clone is a singleton in its sample. The V gene is TRBV9, the J gene TRBJ2-3; 14 bases fit TRBD2. This CDR3 spans 18 amino acids. The trim removed 3 bases at V and 2 bases at J, leaving 8 bases unmatched. CDR1 SGDLS and CDR2 YYNGEE come from the germline V gene. CDR3 nucleotide sequence: TGTGCCAGCAGCGGACTAGCGGGAGGGCCGGGGGCCACAGATACGCAGTATTTT. Translating gives CASSGLAGGPGATDTQYF.

This rearrangement joins TRBV27 to TRBJ2-3; D ambiguous. Germline-derived CDR1 and CDR2 are MNHEY and SMNVEV (reference sequence). The germline V and J ends were trimmed by 3 bases and 2 bases, with 18 bases remaining between them. CDR3 length: 17 residues. CDR3 protein: CASSFIRLRSNTDTQYF. The CDR3 DNA sequence: TGTGCCAGCAGTTTCATACGTTTGCGGAGTAACACAGATACGCAGTATTTT.

This clone is a singleton in its sample. The junction departs from the called germline gene at one end, perhaps through a read error. The chain is built from TRBV19 and TRBJ1-2; D not resolved. Germline assignment: CDR1 LNHDA and CDR2 SQIVND (reference sequence). This CDR3 region has 13 residues. The CDR3 region has the DNA TGTGCCAGTAGGCGGGATCTCTTGTATGGCCACACCTTC. Encoded protein: CASRRDLLYGHTF.

V is TRBV5-5 and J is TRBJ2-7; D unresolved. The germline CDR1 and CDR2 sequences are SGHKS and YYEKEE (reference sequence). V was cut by 2 bases and J by 4 bases, with 19 bases left in between. The CDR3 has 16 amino acids. CDR3: CASSLMAPGLLYEQYV. The CDR3, as DNA: TGTGCCAGCAGCTTAATGGCCCCGGGTCTTCTATACGAGCAGTACGTC.

The chain links TRBV15 to TRBJ2-5, with D possibly TRBD1 on 6 matching bases. V was shortened by 2 bases and J by 4 bases, with 14 bases between the two germline ends. CDR1 is LNHNV and CDR2 is YYDKDF in the germline V gene (reference sequence). This CDR3 region has 15 residues. In DNA form, the CDR3 reads TGTGCCACCAGCAGAACTACAGGGACGGCAGAGACCCAGTACTTC. This encodes CATSRTTGTAETQYF.

This chain joins TRBV7-6 and TRBJ2-5, with a tentative D call TRBD1 (7 bases). The CDR3 length is 15 residues. The ends were cut back, 1 base at V and 7 bases at J, with 16 bases in the middle. The germline gives CDR1 SGHVS, CDR2 FNYEAQ. The chain's CDR3 is CASSLGGGSSGTQYF. The DNA of the CDR3 is TGTGCCAGCAGCTTAGGAGGGGGCAGTAGCGGGACCCAGTACTTC.

The V call is TRBV7-3, the J call TRBJ2-5; 7 bases align to TRBD1. Trimming cost V 4 bases and J 5 bases; bases outside gene matches: 4. The V gene's germline CDR1 is SGHTA and CDR2 FQGTGA. This CDR3 spans 13 amino acids. For the CDR3, the DNA is TGTGCCAGCAGCTCGACAGGGCGGGAGACCCAGTACTTC. This translates into CASSSTGRETQYF.